This TCR beta chain was identified during a study of molecular identifiers for immune sequencing clone quantification. Study observations and caveats: Clones with over 20 RNA copies captured over 99% of effector molecules but under 1% of naive ones.

Each CDR3 protein gets one entry after TCRdb re-called the PCR reads with MiXCR. The sample lists a few hundred thousand distinct CDR3 sequences, around 21% seen once, with 0.65% to 0.95% in the top ten. This clonotype has at least ten counts. Its antigen is undetermined. Trimming stripped 10 bases from V and 0 bases from J, with 17 bases between. The CDR3 runs 15 residues. The germline gives CDR1 SNHLY, CDR2 FYNNEI. J is TRBJ2-3 and V is TRBV2, with D perhaps matching TRBD1 (6 bases). The TCR was taken from a human donor in good health. Some libraries in this study had Jurkat cell RNA spiked in. The sample taken for sequencing was naive CD8+ T cells from blood, with Jurkat cell RNA spiked in. Noted subset: FACS-sorted CD8+CD4-CCR7+CD45RA+ naive T cells. CDR3 region: CAIVSGTKSTDTQYF. The CDR3 coding sequence is TGTGCCATCGTCTCCGGGACAAAAAGCACAGATACGCAGTATTTT.